This is a list of T cell receptor beta chains from one sample in a study of PD-1 blockade in classical Hodgkin lymphoma. Using immunoSEQ multiplex PCR, the repertoire was profiled, and TCRdb retains in-frame clones only, with some absent. The table lists about 30,000 clones, about four fifths of them singletons. Sequences were derived from peripheral blood mononuclear cells (PBMCs), sampled before the fourth cycle of nivolumab. The receptors here all came from a human donor with classical Hodgkin lymphoma. Each CDR3 is given with its conserved first and last residue. D genes are given only for firm matches. Size values are once, few and many counts, or a class for expanded clones, and some rows have none.

V gene	D gene	J gene	clone size	CDR3 DNA	CDR3 protein
TRBV11-3	.	TRBJ1-1	.	TGTGCCAGCAGCTCCAACACTGAAGCTTTCTTT	CASSSNTEAFF
TRBV5-8	.	TRBJ2-1	.	TGTGCCAGCAGCTTTTGGACAGCATACAATGAGCAGTTCTTC	CASSFWTAYNEQFF
TRBV2	.	TRBJ2-7	.	TGTGCCAGCAGTGAGAGACGGACGAGCTCCTACGAGCAGTACTTC	CASSERRTSSYEQYF
TRBV5-6	.	TRBJ1-2	.	TGTGCCAGCAGCTTTGGGGGAGCTAACTATGGCTACACCTTC	CASSFGGANYGYTF
TRBV27	.	TRBJ1-6	once	TGTGCCAGCAGCTCGTTGAGAGCTAGTGGTCTTTCACCCCTCCACTTT	CASSSLRASGLSPLHF
TRBV9	TRBD1	TRBJ2-7	once	TGTGCCAGCAGCGCTACAGGGGCCTACGAGCAGTACTTC	CASSATGAYEQYF
TRBV19	.	TRBJ1-1	.	TGTGCCAGTAGTATAGTCCTGAACACTGAAGCTTTCTTT	CASSIVLNTEAFF
TRBV5-1	TRBD1	TRBJ2-6	.	TGCGCCAGCAGCCCCGGGACAGGGGGACTCTCTGGGGCCAACGTCCTGACTTTC	CASSPGTGGLSGANVLTF
TRBV5-6	.	TRBJ1-2	.	TGTGCCAGCTCCCGAGGGGACTCTAACTATGGCTACACCTTC	CASSRGDSNYGYTF
TRBV7-2	.	TRBJ1-4	.	TGTGCCAGCAGCCCCCGAAAGGAGGCGTCTGAAAAACTGTTTTTT	CASSPRKEASEKLFF
TRBV15	TRBD1	TRBJ2-1	.	TGTGCCACCAGCAGAGATCGGGACAGGGGCCGTGCCAATGAGCAGTTCTTC	CATSRDRDRGRANEQFF
TRBV29-1	.	TRBJ1-2	.	TGCAGCGTCCTGACGTTCGACTATGGCTACACCTTC	CSVLTFDYGYTF
TRBV27	TRBD1	TRBJ1-6	few	TGTGCCAGCAGTTTACAGGGGGGGAATTCACCCCTCCACTTT	CASSLQGGNSPLHF
TRBV7-9	.	TRBJ2-3	.	TGTGCCAGCAGCTTTGTCAGGGAAACGCAGTATTTT	CASSFVRETQYF